The rows below give T cell receptor beta chains drawn from one sample of a study of blood T cell repertoires in COVID-19. This table comes from immunoSEQ multiplex PCR, and its TCRdb copy is limited to in-frame clones, with some not included. The repertoire has 65,000 to 80,000 clones, more than 75% of them found once; the top ten carry 12%. What was sequenced was peripheral blood. The receptors were gathered from a human donor in a cohort sampled during active COVID-19. Each CDR3 is given with its conserved first and last residue. Each record gives: clone size, D gene, J gene, V gene, CDR3 DNA, CDR3 protein. A D gene is named only where the DNA matches it firmly. Clone size is shown for a subset of rows, as once, few, many or a class of expanded clone.

>.|TRBD2|TRBJ2-7|TRBV6-5
TGTGCCAGCAGTAGGGGGACTAGCGGGAGTAGCGAGCAGTACTTC
CASSRGTSGSSEQYF
>.|.|TRBJ1-1|TRBV3-1/TRBV3-2
TGTGCCAGCAGCCAAGGTCAGGGCGCGAACACTGAAGCTTTCTTT
CASSQGQGANTEAFF
>.|TRBD1|TRBJ2-1|TRBV7-9
TGTGCCAGCAGCCAGGACAGGGCTCGGTTCGGTGAGCAGTTCTTC
CASSQDRARFGEQFF
>.|.|TRBJ2-1|TRBV7-9
TGTGCCAGCAGCTCGGACAGAGATGAGCAGTTCTTC
CASSSDRDEQFF
>once|.|TRBJ1-1|TRBV10-1
TGCGCCAGCAGTGAGGGGCAGGCTGCCGCCACTGAAGCTTTCTTT
CASSEGQAAATEAFF
>.|TRBD2|TRBJ2-6|TRBV5-6
TGTGCCAGCAGCTCATTAAGCGGGAGGGACTCTGGGGCCAACGTCCTGACTTTC
CASSSLSGRDSGANVLTF
>.|TRBD1|TRBJ2-7|TRBV7-8
TGTGCCAGCAGCCCCCCGGGACAGGGATCCTACGAGCAGTACTTC
CASSPPGQGSYEQYF
>once|.|TRBJ2-2|TRBV7-9
TGTGCCAGCAGCTCCTCAGGGGCCTACACCGGGGAGCTGTTTTTT
CASSSSGAYTGELFF
>.|.|TRBJ1-5|TRBV4-1
TGCGCCAGCAGCCAAGCTTATAGCAATCAGCCCCAGCATTTT
CASSQAYSNQPQHF
>.|.|TRBJ1-5|TRBV5-6
TGTGCCAGCAGCTTGATGAGGGCGGGTACCCTTTATAGCAATCAGCCCCAGCATTTT
CASSLMRAGTLYSNQPQHF